A selection of T cell receptor beta chains follows, all from one sample in a study of response to subunit inactivated influenza vaccine. TCRdb redid the calling of the RT-PCR reads with MiXCR, one entry per CDR3 protein. Among around 540,000 distinct CDR3 sequences listed, 12% were seen once. This specimen was PBMCs from blood, taken on the day of vaccination. The receptors were sampled from a man aged 45 to 65 who received an inactivated influenza vaccine. The CDR3 runs from the conserved cysteine through the conserved F or W. The D gene is left open where the match is weak. For some rows the clone size is stated as once, few or many, or as a class when expanded; others skip it.

v_call: TRBV12-3/TRBV12-4
j_call: TRBJ2-2
clone_size: few
d_call: -
cdr3_nt: TGTGCCAGCAACCTGGAGGGGGCGACCGGGGAGCTGTTTTTT
cdr3_aa: CASNLEGATGELFF

v_call: TRBV20-1
j_call: TRBJ2-6
clone_size: few
d_call: -
cdr3_nt: TGCAGTGCTAGGGACGACGTCCTGACTTTC
cdr3_aa: CSARDDVLTF

v_call: TRBV7-2
j_call: TRBJ1-3
clone_size: -
d_call: -
cdr3_nt: TGTGCCAGCAGCTTAGTCCCGGGGGATGGGTCTGGAAACACCATATATTTT
cdr3_aa: CASSLVPGDGSGNTIYF

v_call: TRBV4-2
j_call: TRBJ2-3
clone_size: many
d_call: TRBD2
cdr3_nt: TGTGCCAGCAGCCACTCAATGGGACTAGCGGGAGGAACAGATACGCAGTATTTT
cdr3_aa: CASSHSMGLAGGTDTQYF

v_call: TRBV11-2
j_call: TRBJ2-1
clone_size: few
d_call: -
cdr3_nt: TGTGCCAGCAGCTTAGTATCAGCGGCGTACAATGAGCAGTTCTTC
cdr3_aa: CASSLVSAAYNEQFF

v_call: TRBV7-9
j_call: TRBJ2-3
clone_size: -
d_call: -
cdr3_nt: TGTGCCAGCAGCGAGGGGGGTTTGGACAATACGCAGTATTTT
cdr3_aa: CASSEGGLDNTQYF

v_call: TRBV20-1
j_call: TRBJ2-1
clone_size: few
d_call: TRBD1
cdr3_nt: TGCAGTGCCAACAGGGGGATCGGCAATGAGCAGTTCTTC
cdr3_aa: CSANRGIGNEQFF

v_call: TRBV6-5
j_call: TRBJ2-2
clone_size: few
d_call: TRBD2
cdr3_nt: TGTGCCAGCAGTTACGCCCCACCGGGACTAAGTGGGACCGGGGAGCTGTTTTTT
cdr3_aa: CASSYAPPGLSGTGELFF

v_call: TRBV6-1
j_call: TRBJ2-7
clone_size: -
d_call: TRBD2
cdr3_nt: TGTGCCAGCAGCCGAACTAGCGGGAACACCTACGAGCAGTACTTC
cdr3_aa: CASSRTSGNTYEQYF

v_call: TRBV14
j_call: TRBJ1-2
clone_size: few
d_call: -
cdr3_nt: TGTGCCAGCAGCCAGGATATACAGGGAAACTATGGCTACACCTTC
cdr3_aa: CASSQDIQGNYGYTF

v_call: TRBV7-9
j_call: TRBJ2-1
clone_size: few
d_call: TRBD1
cdr3_nt: TGTGCCAGCAGCAATCTCCGGGACAGGGCTAATGAGCAGTTCTTC
cdr3_aa: CASSNLRDRANEQFF

v_call: TRBV29-1
j_call: TRBJ2-4
clone_size: many
d_call: -
cdr3_nt: TGCAGCGTTGAAGGGAAAGTTACCGGGACGGGGAAAAACATTCAGTACTTC
cdr3_aa: CSVEGKVTGTGKNIQYF

v_call: TRBV28
j_call: TRBJ1-4
clone_size: few
d_call: -
cdr3_nt: TGTGCCAGCAGTTCCGGTCGGGCGGGGGGGATTAATGAAAAACTGTTTTTT
cdr3_aa: CASSSGRAGGINEKLFF

v_call: TRBV6-2/TRBV6-3
j_call: TRBJ2-1
clone_size: few
d_call: -
cdr3_nt: TGTGCCAGCAGTTACTGGGGCCTTCCCTACAATGAGCAGTTCTTC
cdr3_aa: CASSYWGLPYNEQFF

v_call: TRBV24-1
j_call: TRBJ2-5
clone_size: few
d_call: TRBD1
cdr3_nt: TGTGCCACCAGTGGCGCCCCGGGGACAGGGAGGGATCAAGAGACCCAGTACTTC
cdr3_aa: CATSGAPGTGRDQETQYF

v_call: TRBV25-1
j_call: TRBJ1-5
clone_size: few
d_call: -
cdr3_nt: TGTGCCACTCAGGATAGCAATCAGCCCCAGCATTTT
cdr3_aa: CATQDSNQPQHF

v_call: TRBV5-6
j_call: TRBJ2-1
clone_size: few
d_call: TRBD1
cdr3_nt: TGTGCCAGCAGCTACTGGGACAGGGTGACCTACAATGAGCAGTTCTTC
cdr3_aa: CASSYWDRVTYNEQFF

v_call: TRBV7-2
j_call: TRBJ2-3
clone_size: few
d_call: -
cdr3_nt: TGTGCCAGCATTAGAACAGGGACAGATACGCAGTATTTT
cdr3_aa: CASIRTGTDTQYF

v_call: TRBV28
j_call: TRBJ2-3
clone_size: -
d_call: TRBD1
cdr3_nt: TGTGCCAGCGGGGACAGTAGCACAGATACGCAGTATTTT
cdr3_aa: CASGDSSTDTQYF

v_call: TRBV9
j_call: TRBJ2-2
clone_size: -
d_call: TRBD1
cdr3_nt: TGTGCCAGCAGCGCGGGACAGGGGGCCGGGGAGCTGTTTTTT
cdr3_aa: CASSAGQGAGELFF

v_call: TRBV5-6
j_call: TRBJ2-3
clone_size: few
d_call: TRBD1
cdr3_nt: TGTGCCAGCAGCACGACAGGGAACACAGATACGCAGTATTTT
cdr3_aa: CASSTTGNTDTQYF

v_call: TRBV24-1
j_call: TRBJ2-5
clone_size: -
d_call: TRBD2
cdr3_nt: TGTGCCACCAGTGACCCAGGACTAGGATTCGCCGAAATAGAGACCCAGTACTTC
cdr3_aa: CATSDPGLGFAEIETQYF

v_call: TRBV29-1
j_call: TRBJ2-2
clone_size: many
d_call: TRBD2
cdr3_nt: TGCAGCGTTGTACCTAGCGGGAGTCGTAACACCGGGGAGCTGTTTTTT
cdr3_aa: CSVVPSGSRNTGELFF

v_call: TRBV2
j_call: TRBJ2-7
clone_size: -
d_call: -
cdr3_nt: TGTGCCAGCACGTCGAGAAGGTCCTACGAGCAGTACTTC
cdr3_aa: CASTSRRSYEQYF

v_call: TRBV7-2
j_call: TRBJ1-4
clone_size: -
d_call: TRBD1
cdr3_nt: TGTGCCAGCAGCTCAAGGACAGGCGCGGCTAATGAAAAACTGTTTTTT
cdr3_aa: CASSSRTGAANEKLFF

v_call: TRBV11-3
j_call: TRBJ2-5
clone_size: few
d_call: TRBD1
cdr3_nt: TGTGCCAGCAGCTTAGATCAGGGGGCAGGAGTGGACCAGTACTTC
cdr3_aa: CASSLDQGAGVDQYF

v_call: TRBV5-5
j_call: TRBJ2-3
clone_size: few
d_call: TRBD2
cdr3_nt: TGTGCCAGCAGCTACGGGCGGGGGGCGATGGGAGATACGCAGTATTTT
cdr3_aa: CASSYGRGAMGDTQYF

v_call: TRBV5-1
j_call: TRBJ2-6
clone_size: -
d_call: TRBD1
cdr3_nt: TGCGCCAGCAGCTTGACAGGGGGCCCTGGGGCCAACGTCCTGACTTTC
cdr3_aa: CASSLTGGPGANVLTF

v_call: TRBV20-1
j_call: TRBJ1-6
clone_size: many
d_call: -
cdr3_nt: TGCAGTGGAAAGGGGGGGAATTCACCCCTCCACTTT
cdr3_aa: CSGKGGNSPLHF

v_call: TRBV24-1
j_call: TRBJ2-1
clone_size: -
d_call: TRBD2
cdr3_nt: TGTGCCACCAGCGAGCCGGGGGGCAATGAGCAGTTCTTC
cdr3_aa: CATSEPGGNEQFF

v_call: TRBV4-1
j_call: TRBJ2-7
clone_size: -
d_call: TRBD2
cdr3_nt: TGCGCCAGCAGCCAAGAACGGACTAGCGGGTACGAGCAGTACTTC
cdr3_aa: CASSQERTSGYEQYF

v_call: TRBV20-1
j_call: TRBJ1-2
clone_size: -
d_call: -
cdr3_nt: TGCAGTGCTAGACCCCCGATGGAGGGTGGCGGCTACACCTTC
cdr3_aa: CSARPPMEGGGYTF

v_call: TRBV19
j_call: TRBJ2-7
clone_size: few
d_call: -
cdr3_nt: TGTGCCAGTACCAGGGACGGAACATCAAGGGAGCAGTACTTC
cdr3_aa: CASTRDGTSREQYF

v_call: TRBV3-1
j_call: TRBJ2-1
clone_size: many
d_call: -
cdr3_nt: TGTGCCAGCAGCCTTAGGAGGGGCCACGGGTACAATGAGCAGTTCTTC
cdr3_aa: CASSLRRGHGYNEQFF

v_call: TRBV12-3/TRBV12-4
j_call: TRBJ2-6
clone_size: -
d_call: -
cdr3_nt: TGTGCCAGCAGAGGATCTAGCGTCATTAGCTCTGGGGCCAACGTCCTGACTTTC
cdr3_aa: CASRGSSVISSGANVLTF

v_call: TRBV6-1
j_call: TRBJ2-5
clone_size: -
d_call: -
cdr3_nt: TGTGCCAGCAAGTTTGGACAAGAGACCCAGTACTTC
cdr3_aa: CASKFGQETQYF

v_call: TRBV6-1
j_call: TRBJ2-7
clone_size: once
d_call: TRBD1
cdr3_nt: TGTGCCAGCAGACCCGGCACAGGGGGAGCCTACGAGCAGTACTTC
cdr3_aa: CASRPGTGGAYEQYF

v_call: TRBV15
j_call: TRBJ2-7
clone_size: few
d_call: -
cdr3_nt: TGTGCCACCAGCAGAGATGTCAGAACCTACGAGCAGTACTTC
cdr3_aa: CATSRDVRTYEQYF

v_call: TRBV7-2
j_call: TRBJ1-1
clone_size: many
d_call: -
cdr3_nt: TGTGCCAGCAGCTTACCTGGGGGGCCGGCTTTCTTT
cdr3_aa: CASSLPGGPAFF

v_call: TRBV10-3
j_call: TRBJ2-1
clone_size: few
d_call: TRBD2
cdr3_nt: TGTGCCATCAGTGAGAGGCTAGCGGGAGTCGTCTACAATGAGCAGTTCTTC
cdr3_aa: CAISERLAGVVYNEQFF

v_call: TRBV7-3
j_call: TRBJ2-3
clone_size: -
d_call: -
cdr3_nt: TGTGCCAGCAGCTTAACGGCGTGGGATACAGATACGCAGTATTTT
cdr3_aa: CASSLTAWDTDTQYF

v_call: TRBV24-1
j_call: TRBJ2-3
clone_size: few
d_call: TRBD2
cdr3_nt: TGTGCCACCAGTGATTTTGGCGGGGGGGCCGGGGATACGCAGTATTTT
cdr3_aa: CATSDFGGGAGDTQYF

v_call: TRBV10-2
j_call: TRBJ2-7
clone_size: -
d_call: -
cdr3_nt: TGCGCCAGCAGTGACGCGAAGGTGGGCATAAACGAGCAGTACTTC
cdr3_aa: CASSDAKVGINEQYF

v_call: TRBV29-1
j_call: TRBJ2-5
clone_size: -
d_call: TRBD2
cdr3_nt: TGCAGCGTTGGGGAATGGCTAGCGGTAGGGACCCAGTACTTC
cdr3_aa: CSVGEWLAVGTQYF

v_call: TRBV5-1
j_call: TRBJ2-7
clone_size: -
d_call: -
cdr3_nt: TGCGCCAGCAGCTTGGAGGCATCTCCCCCCTACGAGCAGTACTTC
cdr3_aa: CASSLEASPPYEQYF

v_call: TRBV27
j_call: TRBJ2-3
clone_size: few
d_call: -
cdr3_nt: TGTGCCAGCAGTGCCTGGCTAAGCACAGATACGCAGTATTTT
cdr3_aa: CASSAWLSTDTQYF

v_call: TRBV11-2
j_call: TRBJ2-7
clone_size: -
d_call: -
cdr3_nt: TGTGCCAGCAGCTTAGGGGACGGAGGGGCATACGAGCAGTACTTC
cdr3_aa: CASSLGDGGAYEQYF

v_call: TRBV15
j_call: TRBJ2-3
clone_size: -
d_call: -
cdr3_nt: TGTGCCACCAGCAGAGATCTCCGGACGGATACGCAGTATTTT
cdr3_aa: CATSRDLRTDTQYF

v_call: TRBV3-1
j_call: TRBJ2-1
clone_size: many
d_call: -
cdr3_nt: TGTGCCAGCAGCCGGGACCGCTACAATGAGCAGTTCTTC
cdr3_aa: CASSRDRYNEQFF